These 15 T cell receptor beta chains share one sample of origin, sequenced in a study of control samples from healthy donors and cancer patients. Here immunoSEQ multiplex PCR was the method, and the copy in TCRdb shows in-frame clones only, minus some. In the table there are 70,000 or so clones, about 80% of which are singletons. What was sequenced was blood. These receptors were obtained from a man between 50 and 59 years old in good health.

This clone was recorded many times. This rearrangement joins TRBV5-4 to TRBJ2-2; unclear D gene. Trimming left V 5 bases short and J 4 bases short, with 12 bases between. Germline V gene data show CDR1 as SGHNT and CDR2 as YYREEE (reference sequence). This CDR3 is 14 amino acids long. In DNA, the CDR3 is TGTGCCAGCAGGGCGTCTGTGAGCACCGGGGAGCTGTTTTTT. The encoded protein is CASRASVSTGELFF.

The chain links TRBV4-2 to TRBJ2-2; 10 bases align to TRBD1. From germline, CDR1 is LGHNA and CDR2 YNFKEQ. V shed 4 bases and J 3 bases; nucleotides not matched to a gene: 2. The CDR3 consists of 15 residues. CDR3 DNA sequence: TGTGCCAGCAGCCCAGGGACAGGGGACACCGGGGAGCTGTTTTTT. Translating it yields CASSPGTGDTGELFF.

The chain couples TRBV9 to TRBJ1-1; D gene uncertain. Germline V gene lookup returns CDR1 SGDLS and CDR2 YYNGEE. The CDR3 runs 15 residues. V was pared by 4 bases and J by 2 bases, with 15 bases between. The CDR3 DNA follows: TGTGCCAGCAGCATTTCCTCAGAGGTAAACACTGAAGCTTTCTTT. Protein sequence: CASSISSEVNTEAFF. The full variable domain, rest sourced from reference TRBV9 and TRBJ1-1, is DSGVTQTPKHLITATGQRVTLRCSPRSGDLSVYWYQQSLDQGLQFLIQYYNGEERAKGNILERFSAQQFPDLHSELNLSSLELGDSALYFCASSISSEVNTEAFFGQGTRLTVV.

The V call is TRBV29-1, the J call TRBJ1-1; TRBD1 is a possible D gene (5 bases). CDR1 and CDR2 from the germline V gene are SQVTM and ANQGSEA. This CDR3 has 15 amino acids. Trimming shortened V by 6 bases and J by 1 base, and 18 bases separated the two germline ends. CDR3 loop: CSVLPGTWTNTEAFF. CDR3 bases: TGCAGCGTCCTACCCGGGACGTGGACGAACACTGAAGCTTTCTTT.

V is TRBV9 and J is TRBJ2-3; D possibly corresponds to TRBD2 (6 bases). The V gene's germline CDR1 is SGDLS and CDR2 YYNGEE. Trimming removed 0 bases from V and 6 bases from J, with 14 bases in between. The CDR3 has 15 residues. DNA for the CDR3: TGTGCCAGCAGCGTAGGAGGTAGCGGTAGGGATACGCAGTATTTT. As protein: CASSVGGSGRDTQYF.

The V and J genes are TRBV19 and TRBJ2-7, with D possibly being TRBD1 (6 bases). Germline CDR1 and CDR2: LNHDA and SQIVND (reference sequence). This CDR3 region has 13 residues. With 4 bases removed from V and 5 bases from J, the gap between germline ends came to 12 bases. The CDR3 DNA reads TGTGCCAGTAGTAGTGACAGGTTCCACGAGCAGTACTTC. Its protein product is CASSSDRFHEQYF.

The chain employs TRBV10-3 and TRBJ1-2, with unresolved D. CDR1 is ENHRY, CDR2 SYGVKD, per germline. This CDR3 contains 13 residues. V shed 2 bases and J shed 6 bases, with 10 bases lying between them. CDR3 residues: CAISEDPNHGYTF. The DNA for the CDR3 is TGTGCCATCAGTGAGGACCCTAATCATGGCTACACCTTC.

The chain employs TRBV7-2 and TRBJ1-2; D gene ambiguous. The CDR3 totals 16 residues. Trimming left V 5 bases short and J 4 bases short, with 20 bases between. Germline V gene lookup returns CDR1 SGHTA and CDR2 FQGNSA. The CDR3 DNA reads TGTGCCAGCAGCCCCAATCCCGGACGGTTTCTCTATGGCTACACCTTC. This codes for CASSPNPGRFLYGYTF.

This chain joins TRBV12-3 or TRBV12-4 and TRBJ1-2, with 9 bases lining up with TRBD1. Trimming took 4 bases from V and 6 from J; bases not matched to a gene: 3. The CDR3 covers 13 residues. The CDR3 reads CASSSRQGDGYTF. For the CDR3, the DNA is TGTGCCAGCAGTTCGCGACAGGGGGATGGCTACACCTTC.

The chain employs TRBV11-2 and TRBJ2-2; D perhaps matches TRBD1 (6 bases). Trimming removed 3 bases from V and 2 bases from J, with 7 bases in between. The CDR3 sequence is 14 residues long. CDR1 and CDR2 (germline): SGHAT, FQNNGV. The CDR3 protein is CASSLGHNTGELFF. The CDR3 nucleotides are TGTGCCAGCAGCTTGGGACATAACACCGGGGAGCTGTTTTTT.

The chain has TRBV19 and TRBJ1-4; D possibly corresponds to TRBD1 (5 bases). Germline-derived CDR1 and CDR2 are LNHDA and SQIVND (reference sequence). V lost 5 bases and J lost 4, with 14 bases in between. The CDR3 loop spans 15 amino acids. The DNA for the CDR3 is TGTGCCAGTAGTTCAGGGACGGGTTATAATGAAAAACTGTTTTTT. Residues: CASSSGTGYNEKLFF. The variable domain in full, completed from reference TRBV19 and TRBJ1-4, reads DGGITQSPKYLFRKEGQNVTLSCEQNLNHDAMYWYRQDPGQGLRLIYYSQIVNDFQKGDIAEGYSVSREKKESFPLTVTSAQKNPTAFYLCASSSGTGYNEKLFFGSGTQLSVL.

In its sample, this clone was seen once. The DNA of the CDR3 is TGTGCCAGCGGCAGTGATCTTTGGGGGAAACTGTTTTTT. Residues: CASGSDLWGKLFF. The chain employs TRBV2 and TRBJ1-4; TRBD1 is a possible D gene (5 bases). Germline CDR1 is SNHLY and CDR2 is FYNNEI. This CDR3 has 13 residues. The ends were cut back, 8 bases at V and 11 bases at J, with 18 bases in the middle.

This rearrangement joins TRBV27 to TRBJ2-7; D possibly corresponds to TRBD1 (5 bases). Germline CDR1 and CDR2: MNHEY and SMNVEV (reference sequence). V lost 3 bases to trimming and J lost 2 bases, with 17 bases between them. This CDR3 is 16 amino acids long. The CDR3 loop reads CASSFLPGWETYEQYF. In nucleotides, the CDR3 is TGTGCCAGCAGTTTCCTCCCAGGGTGGGAAACCTACGAGCAGTACTTC.

The chain uses TRBV19 and TRBJ1-2; D is unresolved. CDR3 length: 16 amino acids. The ends were cut back, 5 bases at V and 1 base at J, with 17 bases in the middle. Germline-derived CDR1 and CDR2 are LNHDA and SQIVND (reference sequence). The CDR3 coding sequence is TGTGCCAGTAGTCGGACGACGGACCGTTTTAACTATGGCTACACCTTC. It translates to CASSRTTDRFNYGYTF.

The V and J genes are TRBV19 and TRBJ2-4, with D perhaps TRBD1 (6 bases). V was shortened by 10 bases and J by 3 bases, with 13 bases between the two germline ends. The germline CDR1 and CDR2 sequences are LNHDA and SQIVND (reference sequence). The CDR3 sequence is 13 residues long. This CDR3 reads CATAHRDKNIQYF. CDR3 DNA sequence: TGTGCCACTGCGCACAGGGACAAAAACATTCAGTACTTC. The complete variable domain, with remaining parts taken from reference TRBV19 and TRBJ2-4, reads DGGITQSPKYLFRKEGQNVTLSCEQNLNHDAMYWYRQDPGQGLRLIYYSQIVNDFQKGDIAEGYSVSREKKESFPLTVTSAQKNPTAFYLCATAHRDKNIQYFGAGTRLSVL.